These T cell receptor beta chains were read from a single sample in a study of PD-1 blockade in classical Hodgkin lymphoma. Using immunoSEQ multiplex PCR, the repertoire was profiled, and TCRdb retains in-frame clones only, with some absent. The sample carries approximately 65,000 clones, about 90% recorded once. Sample: peripheral blood mononuclear cells (PBMCs), taken before the fourth cycle of nivolumab. The receptors shown here come from a human donor with classical Hodgkin lymphoma. Both conserved end residues are part of each CDR3. Each record gives: V gene, clone size, J gene, D gene, CDR3 protein, CDR3 DNA. The D gene is left open where the match is weak. Size is omitted from some rows. Given values are once, few, many or a class for expanded clones.

>TRBV6-5|-|TRBJ2-3|TRBD2
CASSREHLGAGSQYF
TGTGCCAGCAGCCGAGAACACCTGGGAGCGGGGTCGCAGTATTTT
>TRBV30|-|TRBJ1-2|TRBD1
CACDRVGYTF
TGTGCCTGTGACAGGGTCGGCTACACCTTC
>TRBV5-1|-|TRBJ1-4|-
CASSLGVIGFFPTTNEKLFF
TGCGCCAGCAGCTTGGGTGTCATCGGGTTTTTCCCAACAACTAATGAAAAACTGTTTTTT
>TRBV7-8|once|TRBJ1-3|-
CASSQDPGNTIYF
TGTGCCAGCAGCCAGGACCCTGGAAACACCATATATTTT
>TRBV11-3|-|TRBJ2-1|-
CASSLDGERPYNEQFF
TGTGCCAGCAGCTTAGACGGGGAAAGACCCTACAATGAGCAGTTCTTC
>TRBV27|-|TRBJ1-6|TRBD1
CASSFRGQGYSPLHF
TGTGCCAGCAGTTTCCGGGGACAGGGCTATTCACCCCTCCACTTT
>TRBV7-8|-|TRBJ1-4|-
CASSRRRFGNEKLFF
TGTGCCAGCAGCCGACGACGTTTCGGGAATGAAAAACTGTTTTTT
>TRBV4-1|-|TRBJ2-4|-
CASSQVRGAKNIQYF
TGCGCCAGCAGCCAAGTCAGGGGAGCCAAAAACATTCAGTACTTC
>TRBV9|-|TRBJ2-1|TRBD2
CASSAVPLSFGPLAGGNEQFF
TGTGCCAGCAGCGCAGTCCCCCTCTCCTTTGGTCCCCTAGCGGGGGGAAATGAGCAGTTCTTC
>TRBV18|-|TRBJ2-5|TRBD2
CASSPRTSGGAGETQYF
TGTGCCAGCTCCCCGCGGACTAGCGGGGGGGCTGGAGAGACCCAGTACTTC
>TRBV30|-|TRBJ1-1|-
CALDRREKAFF
TGTGCCTTGGACCGTCGGGAAAAAGCTTTCTTT
>TRBV7-8|-|TRBJ1-6|TRBD1
CASSHKGQVPSPLHF
TGTGCCAGCAGCCACAAGGGACAGGTCCCTTCACCCCTCCACTTT
>TRBV7-9|-|TRBJ1-6|-
CASSFGHQFGSPLHF
TGTGCCAGCAGCTTTGGGCACCAGTTTGGGTCACCCCTCCACTTT
>TRBV27|-|TRBJ2-5|TRBD2
CASRSIAGGPGETQYF
TGTGCCAGCAGATCAATAGCGGGGGGGCCCGGAGAGACCCAGTACTTC
>TRBV7-8|once|TRBJ1-5|TRBD1
CASSRDRGVQPQHF
TGTGCCAGCAGCAGGGACAGGGGGGTTCAGCCCCAGCATTTT
>TRBV13|-|TRBJ2-3|-
CASGTDTQYF
TGTGCCAGCGGAACAGATACGCAGTATTTT
>TRBV5-6|once|TRBJ1-1|-
CASSHPSGPQTEAFF
TGTGCCAGCAGCCACCCTTCGGGGCCGCAGACTGAAGCTTTCTTT
>TRBV13|-|TRBJ2-5|-
CASSLGLTGSSAQETQYF
TGTGCCAGCAGCTTAGGCCTTACAGGATCATCGGCCCAAGAGACCCAGTACTTC
>TRBV4-1|-|TRBJ2-3|TRBD2
CASSQGPSAGGSDTQYF
TGCGCCAGCAGCCAAGGTCCCTCGGCGGGGGGTTCAGATACGCAGTATTTT
>TRBV27|-|TRBJ1-1|-
CASSYTGSEAFF
TGTGCCAGCAGTTATACAGGGTCGGAAGCTTTCTTT
>TRBV18|-|TRBJ1-5|-
CASSHDRYSNQPQHF
TGTGCCAGCTCTCACGACAGATATAGCAATCAGCCCCAGCATTTT
>TRBV10-3|-|TRBJ2-7|-
CAISESAYEQYF
TGTGCCATCAGTGAGTCAGCCTACGAGCAGTACTTC
>TRBV9|-|TRBJ2-3|TRBD2
CASSVSGGGMADTQYF
TGTGCCAGCAGCGTGTCTGGCGGGGGGATGGCAGATACGCAGTATTTT
>TRBV30|-|TRBJ1-4|-
CAWRADGKKLFF
TGTGCCTGGCGGGCAGATGGGAAAAAACTGTTTTTT
>TRBV2|-|TRBJ2-7|-
CASSGNEQYF
TGTGCCAGCAGTGGGAACGAGCAGTACTTC
>TRBV7-9|-|TRBJ1-5|-
CASSFDSARVGQPQHF
TGTGCCAGCAGCTTTGATTCGGCCAGGGTCGGTCAGCCCCAGCATTTT
>TRBV5-1|-|TRBJ1-5|-
CASSLEGGQPQHF
TGCGCCAGCAGCTTGGAAGGGGGGCAGCCCCAGCATTTT
>TRBV9|-|TRBJ1-2|-
CASSVSWGQREGYTF
TGTGCCAGCAGCGTAAGCTGGGGCCAACGGGAAGGCTACACCTTC
>TRBV2|few|TRBJ1-1|-
CASSRIEAFF
TGTGCCAGTTCACGGATTGAAGCTTTCTTT
>TRBV9|-|TRBJ2-7|-
CASSVVDSSYEQYF
TGTGCCAGCAGCGTTGTAGATTCCTCCTACGAGCAGTACTTC
>TRBV6-5|-|TRBJ1-1|-
CASRPGRSSEAFF
TGTGCCAGCAGACCAGGACGGAGTAGTGAAGCTTTCTTT
>TRBV6-4|-|TRBJ2-3|-
CASGEQGSGTQYF
TGTGCCAGCGGGGAACAGGGAAGTGGTACGCAGTATTTT
>TRBV29-1|-|TRBJ2-2|-
CSVEQVVAGELFF
TGCAGCGTTGAACAGGTTGTGGCCGGGGAGCTGTTTTTT
>TRBV30|few|TRBJ1-5|-
CAWSAGLGQPQHF
TGTGCCTGGAGTGCAGGGCTCGGGCAGCCCCAGCATTTT
>TRBV11-3|once|TRBJ1-2|TRBD1
CASSYDRGGGLGYTF
TGTGCCAGCAGCTATGACAGGGGCGGCGGCCTTGGCTACACCTTC
>TRBV6-5|-|TRBJ2-7|-
CASSGLTYEQYF
TGTGCCAGCAGCGGGTTAACCTACGAGCAGTACTTC
>TRBV7-8|once|TRBJ1-2|-
CASSLRTGYGYTF
TGTGCCAGCAGCTTAAGAACAGGCTATGGCTACACCTTC
>TRBV7-2|-|TRBJ2-3|TRBD2
CASSARGEGTQYF
TGTGCCAGCAGCGCCCGCGGGGAGGGTACGCAGTATTTT
>TRBV5-1|-|TRBJ2-1|-
CASSLGAGYNEQFF
TGCGCCAGCAGCTTGGGTGCCGGGTACAATGAGCAGTTCTTC
>TRBV6-1|once|TRBJ1-3|-
CASSTIGGPGNTIYF
TGTGCCAGCAGTACAATAGGGGGACCTGGAAACACCATATATTTT
>TRBV9|-|TRBJ2-5|TRBD2
CASSPAGGPGETQYF
TGTGCCAGCAGCCCGGCGGGGGGGCCAGGAGAGACCCAGTACTTC
>TRBV7-9|-|TRBJ2-3|TRBD2
CASSLSGLVKSETQYF
TGTGCCAGCAGCTTATCTGGACTAGTAAAAAGTGAGACGCAGTATTTT
>TRBV2|-|TRBJ1-5|-
CASRSEQLSNQPQHF
TGTGCCAGCAGGAGCGAACAGCTTAGCAATCAGCCCCAGCATTTT
>TRBV2|-|TRBJ1-5|TRBD1
CASSPGTGVSEPQHF
TGTGCCAGCAGTCCCGGGACAGGGGTGTCCGAGCCCCAGCATTTT
>TRBV19|-|TRBJ1-6|-
CASTPFRDINSPLHF
TGTGCCAGCACCCCTTTTCGGGATATTAATTCACCCCTCCACTTT
>TRBV7-9|-|TRBJ1-4|-
CASSQEALLNEKLFF
TGTGCCAGCAGCCAGGAGGCCCTACTGAATGAAAAACTGTTTTTT
>TRBV29-1|-|TRBJ1-2|TRBD1
CSADRVYGYTF
TGCAGCGCCGACAGGGTTTATGGCTACACCTTC
>TRBV4-2|once|TRBJ1-3|-
CASSQDQWARNTIYF
TGTGCCAGCAGCCAAGATCAGTGGGCGAGAAACACCATATATTTT
>TRBV19|-|TRBJ1-1|TRBD1
CASRDRGMNTEAFF
TGTGCCAGCCGGGACAGGGGGATGAACACTGAAGCTTTCTTT
>TRBV7-9|once|TRBJ2-1|TRBD2
CASSLKTSVPYNEQFF
TGTGCCAGCAGCTTAAAGACTAGCGTCCCATACAATGAGCAGTTCTTC
>TRBV29-1|-|TRBJ2-7|-
CSVEVLGSSYEQYF
TGCAGCGTTGAAGTTTTGGGGAGCTCCTACGAGCAGTACTTC
>TRBV4-1|-|TRBJ2-1|TRBD2
CASSPLEGSWTSGDNEQFF
TGCGCCAGCAGCCCTCTAGAGGGATCCTGGACTAGCGGGGACAATGAGCAGTTCTTC
>TRBV19|-|TRBJ2-1|-
CASKAMSTYNEQFF
TGTGCCAGTAAGGCCATGTCGACCTACAATGAGCAGTTCTTC
>TRBV30|-|TRBJ2-7|-
CAWNLEFSYEQYF
TGTGCCTGGAATCTTGAGTTCTCCTACGAGCAGTACTTC
>TRBV29-1|once|TRBJ2-5|-
CSVWGLDVPYF
TGCAGCGTGTGGGGTTTGGATGTCCCCTACTTC
>TRBV18|-|TRBJ1-3|-
CASSPWDQSSGNTIYF
TGTGCCAGCTCACCATGGGACCAAAGCTCAGGAAACACCATATATTTT
>TRBV2|-|TRBJ1-1|-
CASRESMTGFNTEAFF
TGTGCCAGCAGGGAATCTATGACAGGATTTAACACTGAAGCTTTCTTT
>TRBV27|once|TRBJ1-1|-
CASSLIPGYMNTEAFF
TGTGCCAGCAGTTTGATCCCGGGTTACATGAACACTGAAGCTTTCTTT
>TRBV5-1|-|TRBJ2-1|TRBD1
CASSPGQGAGNEQFF
TGCGCCAGCAGCCCCGGACAGGGGGCCGGCAATGAGCAGTTCTTC
>TRBV25-1|-|TRBJ2-4|-
CASSEYEGDIQYF
TGTGCCAGCAGTGAATATGAGGGGGACATTCAGTACTTC